This T cell receptor beta chain was identified in a study of blood T cell repertoires in COVID-19. The wider study: The United States, Italy and Spain provided the acute and convalescent COVID-19 samples.

Libraries were prepared by immunoSEQ multiplex PCR; TCRdb keeps only in-frame clonotypes and omits some of them. The sample lists 130,000 or so clones; around four fifths were seen once. From germline, CDR1 is MDHEN and CDR2 SYDVKM. With V trimmed by 8 bases and J by 1 base, 3 bases remained unmatched. The CDR3 has 14 amino acids. This sequence joins TRBV28 and TRBJ2-2; 8 bases map to TRBD1. The sequence came from an elderly man with active or convalescent COVID-19. Material for sequencing was peripheral blood. CDR3 nucleotide sequence: TGTGCCAGCCACGGGACAGGGAACACCGGGGAGCTGTTTTTT. Translated, it gives CASHGTGNTGELFF. The complete variable domain, with remaining parts taken from reference TRBV28 and TRBJ2-2, reads DVKVTQSSRYLVKRTGEKVFLECVQDMDHENMFWYRQDPGLGLRLIYFSYDVKMKEKGDIPEGYSVSREKKERFSLILESASTNQTSMYLCASHGTGNTGELFFGEGSRLTVL.